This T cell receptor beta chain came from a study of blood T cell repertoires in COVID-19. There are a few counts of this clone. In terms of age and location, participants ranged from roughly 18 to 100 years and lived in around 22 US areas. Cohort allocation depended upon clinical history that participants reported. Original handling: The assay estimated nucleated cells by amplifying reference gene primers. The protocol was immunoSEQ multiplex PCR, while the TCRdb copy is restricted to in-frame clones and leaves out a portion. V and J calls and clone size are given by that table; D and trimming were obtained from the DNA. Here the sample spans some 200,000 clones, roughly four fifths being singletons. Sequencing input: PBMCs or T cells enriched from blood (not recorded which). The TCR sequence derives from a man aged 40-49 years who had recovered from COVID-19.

The CDR3 reads CASSVPREGQVNSPLHF. The CDR3 DNA reads as TGTGCCAGCAGTGTCCCTCGAGAGGGACAGGTAAATTCACCCCTCCACTTT. The chain carries TRBV6-4 and TRBJ1-6; 8 bases map to TRBD1. Germline loops: CDR1 MRHNA, CDR2 SNTAGT. The CDR3 runs to 17 residues. Unmatched junction bases numbered 12, after V lost 4 bases and J lost 7 bases.